This T cell receptor (beta chain) appears in the sequencing data of a study of T cells in Graves' hyperthyroidism and ophthalmopathy. Study-wide results and caveats: Before onset, ophthalmopathy was predicted by the model a median 6.5 months earlier.

This CDR3 has 15 amino acids. Trimming pared 3 bases from V and 2 bases from J, leaving 14 bases between. Germline CDR1 DFQATT, CDR2 SNEGSKA (reference sequence). Uncontrolled infection, other autoimmune disease, pregnancy or lactation barred patients from enrollment. RNA transcripts provided the source from which TCR beta CDR3 regions were amplified. A first-round RT-PCR of the TCR CDR3 used the HTBI primer set. TCRdb reanalysed the multiplex PCR reads using MiXCR and keeps one entry per CDR3 protein. The table includes 490,000 or so distinct CDR3 sequences, around 15% detected once. This clonotype turned up a few times. What it binds is not known.

The receptor's source is a woman younger than 45 with Graves' ophthalmopathy. V gene TRBV20-1 combines with J gene TRBJ1-5, with a possible D match to TRBD1 (6 bases). The sequenced sample consisted of blood. This CDR3 is CSASPNRVGNQPQHF. As DNA, the CDR3 is TGCAGTGCTAGTCCCAACAGGGTTGGCAATCAGCCCCAGCATTTT.